This TCR beta chain appears in the sequencing data of a study of T-cell memory formation after mild COVID-19. Study-level information: TCR clusters mostly belonged to single donors. Study-level results: Shrinking CD4+ clones were chiefly CM and EM; CD8+ ones were chiefly EMRA. Pre-infection memory carried some responding clones, suggesting that cross-reactive memory joined.

It was 5'RACE with constant-segment primers that produced the TCR alpha and TCR beta cDNA libraries, which carried sample barcodes and UMIs. One entry per CDR3 protein results from TCRdb running MiXCR on the 5' RACE reads. The table records around 200,000 distinct CDR3 sequences, less than 20% of them present only once. Remarks on this clonotype: Its target is not known.

This clonotype was sampled from a man between 18 and 29 years old who had mild COVID-19 (a few samples of this study predate the infection). Cell type and time point are not known. Sequencing input: PBMCs or a T cell subset sorted from them (not recorded which).

The CDR3 nucleotides read TGTGCCAGCAGCTCTACAAGCGGGGGGGTTGAGCAGTTCTTC. Encoded protein: CASSSTSGGVEQFF. The chain joins TRBV7-2 to TRBJ2-1; 10 nucleotides align to TRBD2. The length of the CDR3 is 14 residues. CDR1 and CDR2 (germline): SGHTA, FQGNSA. After removal of 4 bases from V and 9 bases from J, the junction contained 6 bases not matched to a gene.